This T cell receptor beta chain was recovered during a study of T-cell memory formation after mild COVID-19. Study as a whole: There were largely donor-specific TCR clusters. General study results and limits: CM and EM subsets held most contracting CD4+ clones; EMRA held CD8+ ones. The pre-infection memory compartment contained some responding clones, suggesting cross-reactive memory joined.

V was shortened by 1 base and J by 1 base, with 13 bases between the two germline ends. CDR3 length: 16 amino acids. Germline CDR1 DFQATT, CDR2 SNEGSKA (reference sequence). MiXCR, run by TCRdb on the 5' RACE reads, gives a single entry per CDR3 protein. The repertoire holds 380,000 or so distinct CDR3 sequences, with about 13% as singletons. This clonotype has a handful of counts. Its matching antigen is unknown. This chain connects TRBV20-1 to TRBJ2-2; tentative D call: TRBD1 (5 bases). The receptor's source is a man aged 18 to 29 who had mild COVID-19 (a few samples of this study predate the infection). Cell type and time point are not known. Source material: PBMCs or a T cell subset sorted from them (not recorded which). The CDR3 DNA is TGCAGTGCTAGAGCCCTAAAAAGGGGGAACACCGGGGAGCTGTTTTTT. It specifies CSARALKRGNTGELFF.